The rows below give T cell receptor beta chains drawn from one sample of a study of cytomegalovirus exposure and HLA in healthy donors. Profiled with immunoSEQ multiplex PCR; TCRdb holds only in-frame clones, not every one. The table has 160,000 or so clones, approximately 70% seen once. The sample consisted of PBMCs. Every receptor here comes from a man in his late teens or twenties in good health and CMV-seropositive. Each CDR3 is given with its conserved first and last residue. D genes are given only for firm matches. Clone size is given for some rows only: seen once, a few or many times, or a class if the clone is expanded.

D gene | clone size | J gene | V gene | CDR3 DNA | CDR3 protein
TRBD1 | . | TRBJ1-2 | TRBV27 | TGTGCCAGCACATCCTCAGGGGGCCGAGACTATGGCTACACCTTC | CASTSSGGRDYGYTF
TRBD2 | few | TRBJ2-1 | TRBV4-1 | TGCGCCAGCAGCCCTGATAGGGGGACTAGCAGCTACAATGAGCAGTTCTTC | CASSPDRGTSSYNEQFF
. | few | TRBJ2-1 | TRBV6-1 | TGTGCCAGCAGTGAGCAGCGGGCCAGCTCCTACAATGAGCAGTTCTTC | CASSEQRASSYNEQFF
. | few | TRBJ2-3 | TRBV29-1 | TGCAGCGTTGGGGCTAGCACAGATACGCAGTATTTT | CSVGASTDTQYF
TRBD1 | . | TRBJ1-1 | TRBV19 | TGTGCCAGTAGTGATCGACAGGGCGCGACGAACACTGAAGCTTTCTTT | CASSDRQGATNTEAFF
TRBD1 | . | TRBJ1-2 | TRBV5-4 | TGTGCCAGCGGATCAACTAGGACAGGGGAAAACTATGGCTACACCTTC | CASGSTRTGENYGYTF
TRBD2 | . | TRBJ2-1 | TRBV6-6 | TGTGCCAGCAGTACAGCTAGCGGAGGCCACAATGAGCAGTTCTTC | CASSTASGGHNEQFF
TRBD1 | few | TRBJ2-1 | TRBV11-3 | TGTGCCAGCAGCCCTTCGCAGGGGGCAATCGAGCAGTTCTTC | CASSPSQGAIEQFF
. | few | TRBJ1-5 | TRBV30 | TGTGCCTGGAGTAGTACAGCCTATCAGCCCCAGCATTTT | CAWSSTAYQPQHF
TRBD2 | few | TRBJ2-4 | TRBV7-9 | TGTGCCAGCAGCTTAGAGGGACTAGCGGGAGGAGACATTCAGTACTTC | CASSLEGLAGGDIQYF
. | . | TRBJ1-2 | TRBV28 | TGTGCCAGCAGTATCGGTGGCGGCTATGGCTACACCTTC | CASSIGGGYGYTF
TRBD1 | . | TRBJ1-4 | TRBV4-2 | TGTGCCAGCAGCCAAGGTCAGGGGGAAGAAAAACTGTTTTTT | CASSQGQGEEKLFF
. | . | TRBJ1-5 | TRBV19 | TGTGCCAGTAGAATAGGGGGGGGCAATCAGCCCCAGCATTTT | CASRIGGGNQPQHF
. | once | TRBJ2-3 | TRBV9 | TGTGCCAGCAGCTTCCGCGCGGGTGTGGGAGCAGATACGCAGTATTTT | CASSFRAGVGADTQYF
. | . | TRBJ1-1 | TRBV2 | TGTGCCAGCAGCGTGGGCGGGGGGTGGACTGAAGCTTTCTTT | CASSVGGGWTEAFF
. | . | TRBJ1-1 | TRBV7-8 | TGTGCCAGCAGCTTAGCCCGGGAAGCTTTCTTT | CASSLAREAFF
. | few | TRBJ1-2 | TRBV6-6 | TGTGCCACGCGGAGGGATGATGGCTACACCTTC | CATRRDDGYTF
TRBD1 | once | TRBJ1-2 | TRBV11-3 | TGTGCCAGCAGCTCAGACAGGGGGCCGGGCTACACCTTC | CASSSDRGPGYTF
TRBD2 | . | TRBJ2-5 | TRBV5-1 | TGCGCCAGCAGCTTGGGCGGGGGACTAGCGGCTAAAGAGACCCAGTACTTC | CASSLGGGLAAKETQYF
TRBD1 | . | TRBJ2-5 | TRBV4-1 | TGCGCCAGCAGCCAAGATGACAGGGGCCGCATCCAGTACTTC | CASSQDDRGRIQYF
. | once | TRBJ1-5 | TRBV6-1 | TGTGCCAGCAGTGAAATGAGTTATCAGCCCCAGCATTTT | CASSEMSYQPQHF
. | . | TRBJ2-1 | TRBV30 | TGTGCCTGGAGTGTACTTCCTCCGTACAATGAGCAGTTCTTC | CAWSVLPPYNEQFF
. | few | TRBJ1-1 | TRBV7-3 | TGTGCCAGCAGCCCCTTTGAGAGGGTGAACACTGAAGCTTTCTTT | CASSPFERVNTEAFF
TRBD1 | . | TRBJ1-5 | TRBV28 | TGTGCCAGCAGTCCCGGGACAGGCAATCAGCCCCAGCATTTT | CASSPGTGNQPQHF
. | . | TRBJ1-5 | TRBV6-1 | TGTGCCAGCAGTGAAGTAAATTACGGAGCCAATCAGCCCCAGCATTTT | CASSEVNYGANQPQHF
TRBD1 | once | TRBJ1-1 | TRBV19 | TGTGCCAGTAGTACAAGGGGGCGGATGAACACTGAAGCTTTCTTT | CASSTRGRMNTEAFF
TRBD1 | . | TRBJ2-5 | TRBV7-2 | TGTGCCAGCAGCTTGGGACAGGGCCAAGAGACCCAGTACTTC | CASSLGQGQETQYF
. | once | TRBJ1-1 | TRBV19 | TGTGCCAGTAGTACACAGGTGAACACTGAAGCTTTCTTT | CASSTQVNTEAFF
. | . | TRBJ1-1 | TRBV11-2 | TGTGCCAGCAGCCCAGGGACGGAGGGAGAAGCTTTCTTT | CASSPGTEGEAFF
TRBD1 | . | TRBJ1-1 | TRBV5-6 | TGTGCCAGCAGCACGACAGCTACCAGGGGGGTGAGAAAGAACACTGAAGCTTTCTTT | CASSTTATRGVRKNTEAFF
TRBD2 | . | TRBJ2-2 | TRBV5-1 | TGCGCCAGCAGCTTAAGGCTAGCGGGTTCCCCCGGGGAGCTGTTTTTT | CASSLRLAGSPGELFF
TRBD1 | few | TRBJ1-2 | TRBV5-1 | TGCGCCAGCAGCTTGGACGGGACAGGGGGATACTATGGCTACACCTTC | CASSLDGTGGYYGYTF
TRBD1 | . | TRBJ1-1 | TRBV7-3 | TGTGCCAGCAGCGCGGACAGGGGGCTTGAAGCTTTCTTT | CASSADRGLEAFF
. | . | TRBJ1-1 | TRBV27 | TGTGCCAGCAGTTTATCAGGGGGCACTGAAGCTTTCTTT | CASSLSGGTEAFF
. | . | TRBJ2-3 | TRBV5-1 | TGCGCCAGCAGCTTTCTTGGCTCGCAGGGGGATACGCAGTATTTT | CASSFLGSQGDTQYF
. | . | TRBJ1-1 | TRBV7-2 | . | CASSFGPGGRTEAFF
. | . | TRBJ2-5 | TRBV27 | TGTGCCAGCAGTTTGGAGGGCGAGACCCAGTACTTC | CASSLEGETQYF
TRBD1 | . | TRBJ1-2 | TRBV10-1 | TGCGCCAGCAGTGGGACAGGGATTTATGGCTACACCTTC | CASSGTGIYGYTF
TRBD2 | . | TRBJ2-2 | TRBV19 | TGTGCCAGTAGTAGACGTTCCGGGACTAGAGGGACCGGGGAGCTGTTTTTT | CASSRRSGTRGTGELFF
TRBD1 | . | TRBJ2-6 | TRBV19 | TGTGCCAGCGCCACAGGGGCTGGGGCCAACGTCCTGACTTTC | CASATGAGANVLTF
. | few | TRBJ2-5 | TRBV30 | TGTGCCTGGAGTGTACGCCGGGCAGGGGAGTCGACCCAGTACTTC | CAWSVRRAGESTQYF
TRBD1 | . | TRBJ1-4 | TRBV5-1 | TGCGCCAGCAGCTTGGCCTTCGACAGGGGGCGTGAAAAACTGTTTTTT | CASSLAFDRGREKLFF
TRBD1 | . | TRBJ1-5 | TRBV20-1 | TGCAGTGGGAAAGGGACAGGGGGCGAACATTTT | CSGKGTGGEHF
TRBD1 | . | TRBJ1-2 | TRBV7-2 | TGTGCCAGCAGCCGGGACAGGGACCATGGCTACACCTTC | CASSRDRDHGYTF
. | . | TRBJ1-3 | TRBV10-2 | TGCGCCAGCAGTGAGTCAGGGGCCACTCATGGAAACACCATATATTTT | CASSESGATHGNTIYF
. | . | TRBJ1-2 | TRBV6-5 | TGTGCCAGCAGCCCACGGGGGGCGCAGAACTATGGCTACACCTTC | CASSPRGAQNYGYTF
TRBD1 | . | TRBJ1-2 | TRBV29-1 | TGCAACGCTGGAGGGACAGGGGGTTACTCTTACTATGGCTACACCTTC | CNAGGTGGYSYYGYTF
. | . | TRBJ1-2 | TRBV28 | TGTGCCAGCAGTTTATCGGCAGGGATGGGCTATGGCTACACCTTC | CASSLSAGMGYGYTF
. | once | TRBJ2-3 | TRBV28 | TGTGCCAGCAATCTTCCGGGGATTGTAGATACGCAGTATTTT | CASNLPGIVDTQYF
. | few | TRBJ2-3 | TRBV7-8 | TGTGCCAGCGCCACTCGACTAGTAACCACAGATACGCAGTATTTT | CASATRLVTTDTQYF
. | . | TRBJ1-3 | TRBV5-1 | TGCGCCAGCAGCTTGGGGGACAATTACTCTGGAAACACCATATATTTT | CASSLGDNYSGNTIYF
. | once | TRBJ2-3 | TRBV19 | TGTGCCAGTAGTATATTTTCAGGGCTGGGCACAGATACGCAGTATTTT | CASSIFSGLGTDTQYF
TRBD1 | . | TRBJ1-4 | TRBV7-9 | TGTGCCAGCAGCCCCCCCGGGACAGGGCACGAAAAACTGTTTTTT | CASSPPGTGHEKLFF
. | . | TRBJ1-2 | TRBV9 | TGTGCCAGCAGCGTAAGAGGTAACTATGGCTACACCTTC | CASSVRGNYGYTF